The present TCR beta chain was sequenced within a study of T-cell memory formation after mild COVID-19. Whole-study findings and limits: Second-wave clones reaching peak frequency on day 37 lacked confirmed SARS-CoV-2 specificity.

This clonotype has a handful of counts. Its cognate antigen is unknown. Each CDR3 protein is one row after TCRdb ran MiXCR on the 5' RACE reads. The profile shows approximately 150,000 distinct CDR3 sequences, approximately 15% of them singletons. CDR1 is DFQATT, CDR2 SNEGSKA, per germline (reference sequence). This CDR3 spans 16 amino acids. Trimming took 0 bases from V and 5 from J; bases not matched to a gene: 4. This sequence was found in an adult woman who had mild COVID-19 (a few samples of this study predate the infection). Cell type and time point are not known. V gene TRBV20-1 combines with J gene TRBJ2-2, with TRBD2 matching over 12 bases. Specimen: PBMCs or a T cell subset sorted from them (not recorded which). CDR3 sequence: CSARDRLAGVTGELFF. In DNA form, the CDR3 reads TGCAGTGCTAGAGATAGACTAGCGGGGGTGACCGGGGAGCTGTTTTTT.